This is a list of T cell receptor beta chains from one sample in a study of CD8 T cells in ankylosing spondylitis. TCRdb recomputed calls from the 5' RACE reads with MiXCR, one row per CDR3 protein. This sample carries some 100,000 distinct CDR3 sequences, about 8.5% of them seen once, and the ten largest clones take 9.5% to 10%. The source material was blood, either unsorted or a sorted T cell fraction (not recorded which). The receptors here all came from a male donor with ankylosing spondylitis or in good health (not recorded which). The CDR3 runs from the conserved cysteine through the conserved F or W. The D gene is left open where the match is weak. Not all rows give a size; the values are once, few, many and, for expanded clones, a class.

16	TRBV11-2	few	TRBD2	TRBJ2-2	CASSPTSGTNTGELFF	TGTGCCAGCAGCCCGACTAGCGGAACGAACACCGGGGAGCTGTTTTTT
15	TRBV20-1	many	-	TRBJ1-5	CSARDSRGAQIAQHF	TGCAGTGCGAGAGACAGTAGGGGCGCCCAAATCGCCCAGCATTTT
16	TRBV7-9	many	TRBD2	TRBJ2-5	CASSTGTSGPQETQYF	TGTGCCAGCAGCACCGGGACTAGCGGCCCACAAGAGACCCAGTACTTC
14	TRBV12-3/TRBV12-4	many	TRBD1	TRBJ2-7	CASSLSDRGYEQYF	TGTGCCAGCAGTCTCTCCGACAGGGGGTACGAGCAGTACTTC
12	TRBV15	many	-	TRBJ2-1	CATSRSYNEQFF	TGTGCCACCAGCAGGTCCTACAATGAGCAGTTCTTC
14	TRBV7-2	many	-	TRBJ1-4	CASSFGSVGEKLFF	TGTGCCAGCAGCTTTGGGTCTGTGGGGGAAAAACTGTTTTTT
13	TRBV20-1	many	-	TRBJ2-3	CSVEGAVTDTQYF	TGCAGTGTGGAGGGTGCCGTCACAGATACGCAGTATTTT
15	TRBV12-3/TRBV12-4	many	TRBD2	TRBJ2-7	CASSSRSSGTYEQYF	TGTGCCAGCAGTTCCCGATCTAGCGGAACCTACGAGCAGTACTTC
13	TRBV9	many	-	TRBJ1-1	CASSVAGSAEAFF	TGTGCCAGCAGCGTGGCAGGGTCCGCTGAAGCTTTCTTT
15	TRBV5-1	many	TRBD2	TRBJ2-1	CASSLGLAEPQEQFF	TGCGCCAGCAGCTTGGGACTAGCGGAGCCCCAAGAGCAGTTCTTC
12	TRBV7-9	few	-	TRBJ1-1	CASRYNEREAFF	TGTGCCAGCAGATATAACGAGCGTGAAGCTTTCTTT
16	TRBV7-8	many	TRBD2	TRBJ2-5	CASSAQRGGHQETQYF	TGTGCCAGCAGCGCCCAGCGGGGGGGACACCAAGAGACCCAGTACTTC
12	TRBV11-2	-	-	TRBJ2-1	CAWTVTYNEQFF	TGTGCCTGGACGGTTACCTACAATGAGCAGTTCTTC
13	TRBV12-3/TRBV12-4	many	-	TRBJ2-7	CASSLVFRGEQYF	TGTGCCAGCAGTTTAGTTTTCAGAGGTGAGCAGTACTTC
14	TRBV5-1	many	TRBD1	TRBJ2-5	CASSSGTVGETQYF	TGCGCCAGCAGCTCAGGGACAGTGGGGGAGACCCAGTACTTC
17	TRBV6-2/TRBV6-3	many	TRBD1	TRBJ1-5	CASSYRGQGVLGQPQHF	TGTGCCAGCAGTTACAGGGGACAGGGGGTTTTGGGACAGCCCCAGCATTTT
12	TRBV6-1	many	TRBD1	TRBJ2-7	CASRTGWDEQYF	TGTGCCAGCAGGACAGGGTGGGACGAGCAGTACTTC
13	TRBV15	many	-	TRBJ1-3	CATSRDSGNTIYF	TGTGCCACCAGCAGAGATTCTGGAAACACCATATATTTT
14	TRBV5-6	many	-	TRBJ2-5	CASSSPLGEETQYF	TGTGCCAGCAGCTCTCCCCTGGGCGAGGAGACCCAGTACTTC
15	TRBV27	many	TRBD1	TRBJ1-2	CASSFFPGQGYGYTF	TGTGCCAGCAGCTTTTTTCCGGGACAGGGGTATGGCTACACCTTC
16	TRBV5-6	many	TRBD2	TRBJ2-7	CASSFQRTSRSYEQYF	TGTGCCAGCAGCTTTCAGAGGACTAGCCGCTCCTACGAGCAGTACTTC
13	TRBV5-1	many	-	TRBJ1-1	CASSTLQNTEAFF	TGCGCCAGCAGCACCCTGCAGAACACTGAAGCTTTCTTT
16	TRBV7-8	-	-	TRBJ1-1	CASSLEFAGSLTEAFF	TGTGCCAGCAGCTTAGAGTTCGCAGGGTCGCTCACTGAAGCTTTCTTT
12	TRBV7-9	many	-	TRBJ2-7	CASSLGPNEQYF	TGTGCCAGCAGCTTAGGACCCAACGAGCAGTACTTC
14	TRBV6-4	many	-	TRBJ1-2	CASSDLGQTGGYTF	TGTGCCAGCAGTGACTTAGGCCAGACTGGTGGCTACACCTTC
14	TRBV6-2/TRBV6-3	few	-	TRBJ2-1	CACDRGSSYNEQFF	TGTGCCTGCGACCGGGGGAGCTCCTACAATGAGCAGTTCTTC